This T cell receptor beta chain appears in the sequencing data of a study of cytomegalovirus exposure and HLA in healthy donors. Background on the study: About 77 million unique TCRs from HLA-typed donors made up an early data release.

Findings of the study overall: In all likelihood, a cluster of highly shared sequence variants was a sequencing artifact.

Among the donors, all were healthy bone marrow donors. As regards this clone: The antigen remains undetermined.

PCR involved 60 Vbeta and 13 Jbeta primers. Sequenced by immunoSEQ multiplex PCR; TCRdb stores in-frame clones only, minus some. The table includes about 160,000 clones, 75% to 85% detected once. In germline, CDR1 is SQVTM, CDR2 ANQGSEA. This CDR3 has 14 amino acids. J was trimmed by 6 bases and V by 5 bases; bases with no gene match: 5. V and J are TRBV29-1 and TRBJ2-2, with 11 nucleotides matching TRBD2. This clonotype originated in a man aged 45-65 years in good health and CMV-seropositive. The sample taken for sequencing was PBMCs. The CDR3 coding sequence is TGCAGCGTTCGACTAGCGGGACTGTCCGGGGAGCTGTTTTTT. It yields the protein CSVRLAGLSGELFF.